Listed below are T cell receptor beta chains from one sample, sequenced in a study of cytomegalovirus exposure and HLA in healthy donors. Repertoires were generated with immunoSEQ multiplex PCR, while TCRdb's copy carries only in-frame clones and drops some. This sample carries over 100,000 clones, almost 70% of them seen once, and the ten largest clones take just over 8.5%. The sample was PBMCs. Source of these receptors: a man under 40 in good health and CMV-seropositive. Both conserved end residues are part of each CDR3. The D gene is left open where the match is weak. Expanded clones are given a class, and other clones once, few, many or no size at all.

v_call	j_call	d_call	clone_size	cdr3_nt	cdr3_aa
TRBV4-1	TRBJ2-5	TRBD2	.	TGCGCCAGCAGCCAAGATTCGCGGGGGAGCGAGACCCAGTACTTC	CASSQDSRGSETQYF
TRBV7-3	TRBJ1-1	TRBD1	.	TGTGCCAGCAGCTCAGGGGGGCCGACTGAAGCTTTCTTT	CASSSGGPTEAFF
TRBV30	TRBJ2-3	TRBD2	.	TGTGCCTGGAGTGTAGCGGCGGGGCGGGGGGCCCCCACAGATACGCAGTATTTT	CAWSVAAGRGAPTDTQYF
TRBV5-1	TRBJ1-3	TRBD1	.	TGCGCCAGCAGCAGAACCGGGACAGGGACCGGAAACACCATATATTTT	CASSRTGTGTGNTIYF
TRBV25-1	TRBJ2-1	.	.	TGTGCCAGCACCTATCCCGGAGTAAATGAGCAGTTCTTC	CASTYPGVNEQFF
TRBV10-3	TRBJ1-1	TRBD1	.	TGTGCCACCTTGCAGGGGGATAGAGCTTTCTTT	CATLQGDRAFF
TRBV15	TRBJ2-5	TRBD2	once	TGTGCCACCAGCAGTTGCTTTAGCGGGGGGGCCTGTGAGACCCAGTACTTC	CATSSCFSGGACETQYF
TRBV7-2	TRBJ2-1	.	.	TGTGCCAGCAGCTGGTGGACAGAATCCTACAATGAGCAGTTCTTC	CASSWWTESYNEQFF
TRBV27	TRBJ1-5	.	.	TGTGCCAGCAGTTCCAGGGCCAATCAGCCCCAGCATTTT	CASSSRANQPQHF
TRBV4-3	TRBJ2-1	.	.	TGCGCCAGCAGCCAAATTTTGACATCTTTGTCCTACAATGAGCAGTTCTTC	CASSQILTSLSYNEQFF